The rows below give T cell receptor beta chains drawn from one sample of a study of T cells in Graves' hyperthyroidism and ophthalmopathy. TCRdb redid the calling of the multiplex PCR reads with MiXCR, one entry per CDR3 protein. The sample carries over 400,000 distinct CDR3 sequences, around a fifth recorded once. Material for sequencing was blood. All receptors come from a woman in her seventies with Graves' ophthalmopathy. CDR3s include the opening cysteine and the closing phenylalanine or tryptophan. A D gene is named only where the DNA matches it firmly. Some rows mark clone size as missing; the rest say once, few, many or name a class of expanded clone.

clone size,V gene,D gene,J gene,CDR3 DNA,CDR3 protein
once,TRBV18,NA,TRBJ1-1,TGTGCCAGCTCACGGACAGTGAACACTGAAGCTTCCTTT,CASSRTVNTEASF
many,TRBV6-1,NA,TRBJ1-2,TGTGCCAGCAGTGAAGCAGGGAGAAATGGCTACACCTTC,CASSEAGRNGYTF
few,TRBV7-9,NA,TRBJ2-1,TGTGCCAGCAGCTTAGCCTCCGGCAATGAGCAGTTCTTC,CASSLASGNEQFF
NA,TRBV13,TRBD2,TRBJ2-2,TGTGCCAGCAGCTTAATGGCTAGCGGGGGGAACACCGGGGAGCTGTTTTTT,CASSLMASGGNTGELFF
few,TRBV29-1,TRBD1,TRBJ2-1,TGCAGCGTCGACAGGGGGCAAGTTGGTAATGAGCAGTTCTTC,CSVDRGQVGNEQFF
once,TRBV19,TRBD2,TRBJ2-7,TGTGCCAGTAGTCTAGCGGGAGAGAGCTCCTACGAGCAGTACTTC,CASSLAGESSYEQYF
NA,TRBV11-2,NA,TRBJ2-6,TGTGCCAGCAGCCTAGGAGAGGCTGGGGCCAACGTCCTGACTTTC,CASSLGEAGANVLTF
many,TRBV28,NA,TRBJ2-7,TGTGCCAGCAGGAGACAAATTCGGGACGAGCAGTACTTC,CASRRQIRDEQYF
NA,TRBV7-9,TRBD2,TRBJ2-3,TGTGCCAAGACTAGCGGGAGCACAGATACGCAGTATTTT,CAKTSGSTDTQYF
many,TRBV7-2,TRBD2,TRBJ2-1,TGTGCCAGCAGCTTAGTGGGAGGGACTAGCGGGAGTGAGGAGCAGTTCTTC,CASSLVGGTSGSEEQFF
NA,TRBV9,TRBD1,TRBJ1-4,TGTGCCAGCAGCGTGGGGACAGGGAATGAAGAAAAACTGTTTTTT,CASSVGTGNEEKLFF
many,TRBV11-2,NA,TRBJ1-1,TGTGCCAGCAGCCCATCGGGAGGGCTGACTGAAGCTTTCTTT,CASSPSGGLTEAFF
few,TRBV5-8,TRBD1,TRBJ1-1,TGTGCCAGCAGCTCCCGGGACAGGGGGCGAGCTTTCTTT,CASSSRDRGRAFF
NA,TRBV24-1,NA,TRBJ2-7,TGTGCCACCAGTGATTCATGGGCAGGGGTCCACCACCACTCCTACGAGCAGTACTTC,CATSDSWAGVHHHSYEQYF
many,TRBV6-2/TRBV6-3,NA,TRBJ1-1,TGTGCCAGCAGTTACGGGGGGAACACTGAAGCTTTCTTT,CASSYGGNTEAFF
many,TRBV6-1,NA,TRBJ1-4,TGTGCCAGCACCTCAGGGTTCCCAACTAATGAAAAACTGTTTTTT,CASTSGFPTNEKLFF
NA,TRBV15,NA,TRBJ1-5,TGTGCCACCAGCATCGACGGGAGCGGACAGCCCCAGCATTTT,CATSIDGSGQPQHF
NA,TRBV3-1,TRBD1,TRBJ2-7,TGTGCCAGCAGCCAAGATACAGCCAGGGGGCGAGAGCAGTACTTC,CASSQDTARGREQYF
NA,TRBV7-9,NA,TRBJ1-1,TGTGCCAGCAGCTTAGGAGGGTTCGGTACTGAAGCTTTCTTT,CASSLGGFGTEAFF
few,TRBV12-5,TRBD1,TRBJ1-2,TGTGCTAGTGGTTTGACCCTGACAGGGGGCAACTATGGCTACACCTTC,CASGLTLTGGNYGYTF
many,TRBV2,TRBD2,TRBJ2-3,TGTGCCAGCACACAGAGCGGGAGGTACACAGATACGCAGTATTTT,CASTQSGRYTDTQYF
NA,TRBV6-1,NA,TRBJ2-2,TGTGCCAGCTGGCAGACGAACACCGGGGAGCTGTTTTTT,CASWQTNTGELFF
few,TRBV2,TRBD1,TRBJ2-5,TGTGCCAGCAGTTGGGACAGTAAGACCCAGTACTTC,CASSWDSKTQYF
NA,TRBV10-3,NA,TRBJ1-1,TGTGCCATCAGTGAGTCGGGAAGGGCGAACACTGAAGCTTTCTTT,CAISESGRANTEAFF
NA,TRBV20-1,NA,TRBJ2-7,TGCAGTGCCAACCGGGGACGTCACGAGCAGTACTTC,CSANRGRHEQYF
many,TRBV7-2,NA,TRBJ1-1,TGTGCCAGCATAAGGCGGCTGAACACTGAAGCTTTCTTT,CASIRRLNTEAFF
NA,TRBV19,NA,TRBJ1-5,TGTGCCAGTCCAGGAGCGGGTCAGCCCCAGCATTTT,CASPGAGQPQHF
many,TRBV5-1,NA,TRBJ2-1,TGTGCCAGCAGCTTAGGCCTCCTCAATGAGCAGTTCTTC,CASSLGLLNEQFF
NA,TRBV28,NA,TRBJ2-5,TGTGCCAGCAGGTTCGGACAGATTTTCGAAGAGACCCAGTACTTC,CASRFGQIFEETQYF
few,TRBV3-1,NA,TRBJ2-2,TGTGCCAGCAGCCAAGAGCCCAGGTGGGATACGAACACCGGGGAGCTGTTTTTT,CASSQEPRWDTNTGELFF
few,TRBV12-3/TRBV12-4,TRBD2,TRBJ2-7,TGTGCCAGCAGTTATCAGGGTAGCGGGAGAATATACGAGCAGTACTTC,CASSYQGSGRIYEQYF
NA,TRBV2,TRBD2,TRBJ2-1,TGTGCCAGCAGATACCTAGCGGGTCTTAACAATGAGCAGTTCTTC,CASRYLAGLNNEQFF